These 14 T cell receptor beta chains share one sample of origin, sequenced in a study of response to subunit inactivated influenza vaccine. Each CDR3 protein is one row after TCRdb ran MiXCR on the RT-PCR reads. The sample lists hundreds of thousands of distinct CDR3 sequences; under 9% were seen once. Sequences were derived from PBMCs from blood, sampled around 2 years after vaccination. These receptors all stem from a man between 50 and 69 years old who received an inactivated influenza vaccine.

This clonotype was counted a few times. The V call is TRBV4-3, the J call TRBJ1-2; D is ambiguous. Per the germline V gene, CDR1 is LGHNA and CDR2 is YSLEER. The CDR3 length is 15 residues. Trimming stripped 0 bases from V and 4 bases from J, with 12 bases between. CDR3 bases: TGCGCCAGCAGCCAAGAGGAGGGAGGAAGCTATGGCTACACCTTC. This gives the protein CASSQEEGGSYGYTF.

This clonotype was counted a few times. This chain connects TRBV11-3 to TRBJ2-3; D call uncertain. Trimming took off 3 bases at V and 5 bases at J, with 9 bases between the two ends. CDR1 and CDR2 (germline): SGHNT, YENEEA. The CDR3 has 13 residues. CDR3 amino acids: CASSFEVRDTQYF. CDR3 sequence (DNA): TGTGCCAGCAGCTTTGAGGTTAGAGATACGCAGTATTTT.

This clonotype is a singleton in its sample. This chain uses TRBV9 with TRBJ2-1, with 12 nucleotides matching TRBD2. Trimming removed 1 base from V and 1 base from J; junction bases left unmatched: 9. Germline CDR1 SGDLS, CDR2 YYNGEE. The CDR3 sequence is 19 residues long. CDR3 DNA sequence: TGTGCCAGCAGCGTACTGGGGACTAGCGGGCTACCTTCCTACAATGAGCAGTTCTTC. Its translation: CASSVLGTSGLPSYNEQFF.

This clonotype was counted only a few times. V gene TRBV4-2 combines with J gene TRBJ1-1; possible D gene TRBD1, 5 bases. The CDR3 has 15 amino acids. From germline, CDR1 is LGHNA and CDR2 YNFKEQ. Deletions cut 0 bases from V and 3 bases from J, with 11 bases between. The CDR3 DNA is TGTGCCAGCAGCCAAGATCGGTTAGGGGACACTGAAGCTTTCTTT. Amino acids: CASSQDRLGDTEAFF.

V gene TRBV6-5 combines with J gene TRBJ2-5; D unclear. V lost 6 bases and J 3 bases, leaving 8 bases between the germline ends. This CDR3 spans 12 amino acids. The germline CDR1 and CDR2 sequences are MNHEY and SVGAGI. CDR3 coding DNA: TGTGCCAGCAGCCCGCAGAAAGAGACCCAGTACTTC. This sequence encodes CASSPQKETQYF.

The chain carries TRBV5-6 and TRBJ2-1; D uncertain. This CDR3 contains 14 residues. Trimming took 2 bases from V and 3 from J, leaving 9 bases between them. Germline CDR1 is SGHDT and CDR2 is YYEEEE. CDR3: CASSFGYGYNEQFF. DNA for the CDR3: TGTGCCAGCAGCTTCGGGTACGGCTACAATGAGCAGTTCTTC.

This clonotype was observed a few times. The chain carries TRBV5-5 and TRBJ2-5; TRBD1 matches 9 bases. Germline V gives CDR1 SGHKS, CDR2 YYEKEE (reference sequence). The CDR3 runs to 14 residues. Unmatched junction bases numbered 11, after V lost 9 bases and J lost 5 bases. CDR3 nucleotides: TGTGCCACCAACCGTCGGGACAGGGAGGAGACCCAGTACTTC. This sequence encodes CATNRRDREETQYF.

This clonotype was picked up many times. The V gene is TRBV20-1, the J gene TRBJ2-1, with 7 bases that match TRBD1. This CDR3 contains 14 residues. Trimming removed 3 bases from V and 6 bases from J; junction bases left unmatched: 8. Germline CDR1 reads DFQATT; CDR2 reads SNEGSKA (reference sequence). The CDR3 loop is CSASRGQGVNEQFF. DNA for the CDR3: TGCAGTGCTAGTAGGGGGCAGGGTGTCAATGAGCAGTTCTTC.

This clonotype was counted a few times. This rearrangement joins TRBV4-3 to TRBJ1-5, with D hard to call. Looked up from germline, CDR1 is LGHNA and CDR2 is YSLEER. V shed 0 bases and J shed 7 bases, with 7 bases lying between them. This CDR3 has 13 residues. The CDR3 is CASSQEVGQPQHF. The CDR3 DNA is TGCGCCAGCAGCCAAGAGGTTGGGCAGCCCCAGCATTTT.

V is TRBV6-5 and J is TRBJ1-2; D is perhaps TRBD1 (6 bases). V gave up 2 bases and J gave up 2 bases, with 15 bases separating them. The CDR3 loop spans 16 amino acids. From germline, CDR1 is MNHEY and CDR2 SVGAGI. The CDR3, as DNA: TGTGCCAGCAGTTACCTAGGGGGGATAGAGAACTATGGCTACACCTTC. Translating gives CASSYLGGIENYGYTF.

The rearrangement joins TRBV27 to TRBJ2-5; D uncertain. Per germline, CDR1 MNHEY and CDR2 SMNVEV (reference sequence). V was trimmed by 6 bases and J by 5 bases, leaving 13 bases between them. This CDR3 spans 13 amino acids. The CDR3 bases are TGTGCCAGCAGCCAACAAGTGGGGGAGACCCAGTACTTC. Protein: CASSQQVGETQYF.

This clonotype has more than one count but fewer than ten. The chain links TRBV29-1 to TRBJ2-5, with a possible D match to TRBD1 (6 bases). Trimming shortened V by 4 bases and J by 4 bases, and 10 bases separated the two germline ends. The germline gives CDR1 SQVTM, CDR2 ANQGSEA. There are 12 residues in the CDR3. CDR3 protein: CSVGHRAETQYF. DNA for the CDR3: TGCAGCGTTGGGCACAGGGCAGAGACCCAGTACTTC.

This clonotype was recorded at least ten times. This rearrangement joins TRBV29-1 to TRBJ2-2, with D possibly TRBD1 on 5 matching bases. This CDR3 is 14 amino acids long. Per the germline V gene, CDR1 is SQVTM and CDR2 is ANQGSEA. Trimming cost V 7 bases and J 5 bases, with 17 bases left between them. The CDR3 DNA follows: TGCAGCGCCGGTTTAGGGGTAGGGACCGGGGAGCTGTTTTTT. Its protein is CSAGLGVGTGELFF.

The chain couples TRBV24-1 to TRBJ1-2, with a weak D call TRBD1 (5 bases). The V gene lost 5 bases and the J gene lost 6 bases, with 9 bases spanning the gap. This CDR3 is built from 12 residues. From germline, CDR1 is KGHDR and CDR2 SFDVKD. The CDR3, as DNA: TGTGCCACCAGTGGGGGCGCGGATGGCTACACCTTC. Its translation: CATSGGADGYTF.